The rows below give T cell receptor beta chains drawn from one sample of a study of blood T cell repertoires in COVID-19. Sequenced by immunoSEQ multiplex PCR; TCRdb stores in-frame clones only, minus some. The data show around 110,000 clones, 90% seen once. The sequencing sample was made of peripheral blood. All receptors come from a human donor with active COVID-19. The donor label of this sample is uncertain. CDR3s include the opening cysteine and the closing phenylalanine or tryptophan. The order of the fields is V gene, CDR3 protein.

>TRBV19
CASSIGRGSYEQYF
>TRBV2
CASSRDRGLETQYF
>TRBV6-2/TRBV6-3
CASSPFSGTGVLLSNQPQHF
>TRBV7-9
CASSSAGTRPYGELFF
>TRBV13
CASSPTTGRAHF
>TRBV6-5
CASSTGLLYEQYF
>TRBV6-2/TRBV6-3
CASSILDEQYF
>TRBV12-3/TRBV12-4
CASRKQGNEQFF
>TRBV27
CASSFRGRYTDTQYF
>TRBV3-1/TRBV3-2
CASSLGGLGYRNTIYF
>TRBV7-2
CASSPPSGGATQYF
>TRBV5-1
CASSLATSGGPYNEQFF
>TRBV4-3
CASSQDRDGRYYEQYF
>TRBV7-2
CASSFLRDTYEQYF
>TRBV7-9
CASSLGDRGYGYTF
>TRBV5-1
CASSAETGEWETQYF
>TRBV5-1
CASSFVAGGVKITEAFF
>TRBV12-3/TRBV12-4
CASHKGDTQYF
>TRBV19
CASIPGGAGYGYTF
>TRBV7-9
CASSLSGSGGASNEQFF
>TRBV19
CASSIPFGQGFVNTEAFF